This TCR beta chain was documented in a study of identifying expanded T cells in peripheral blood. About this clone itself: Its cognate antigen is unknown.

General study findings and limits: Variance in clone template counts between approximately two-week samples significantly increased with total template count across all healthy donors. About 1.2 clones differed between technical replicates, versus around 16 and 19 over time.

Method: immunoSEQ multiplex PCR; TCRdb's copy keeps in-frame clones and lacks some. In the table there are about 91,000 clones, more than 70% of which are singletons. Healthy donors had no documented immune events, such as infections, while sampled. Germline V gives CDR1 SGHNT, CDR2 YYREEE (reference sequence). The CDR3 covers 13 residues. With V trimmed by 3 bases and J by 8 bases, 7 bases remained unmatched. The chain combines TRBV5-4 with TRBJ1-2; 7 bases align to TRBD1. This receptor was taken from a person aged 18 to 75 in good health. Source material: blood. CDR3 sequence: CASSSDRVGGYTF. The CDR3 bases are TGTGCCAGCAGCTCCGACAGGGTTGGGGGCTACACCTTC. Full variable domain (outside the CDR3, taken from reference TRBV5-4 and TRBJ1-2): ETGVTQSPTHLIKTRGQQVTLRCSSQSGHNTVSWYQQALGQGPQFIFQYYREEENGRGNFPPRFSGLQFPNYSSELNVNALELDDSALYLCASSSDRVGGYTFGSGTRLTVV.